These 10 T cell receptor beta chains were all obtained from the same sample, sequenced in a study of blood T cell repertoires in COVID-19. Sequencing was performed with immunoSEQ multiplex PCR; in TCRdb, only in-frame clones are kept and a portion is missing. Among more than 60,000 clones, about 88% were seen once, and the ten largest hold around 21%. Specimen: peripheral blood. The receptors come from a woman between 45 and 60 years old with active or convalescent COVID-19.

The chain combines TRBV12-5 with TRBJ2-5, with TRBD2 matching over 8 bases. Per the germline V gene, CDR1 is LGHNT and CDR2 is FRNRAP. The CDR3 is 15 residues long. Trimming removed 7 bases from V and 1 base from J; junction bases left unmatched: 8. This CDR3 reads CASARGGAPQETQYF. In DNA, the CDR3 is TGTGCTAGTGCCCGGGGGGGGGCCCCCCAAGAGACCCAGTACTTC.

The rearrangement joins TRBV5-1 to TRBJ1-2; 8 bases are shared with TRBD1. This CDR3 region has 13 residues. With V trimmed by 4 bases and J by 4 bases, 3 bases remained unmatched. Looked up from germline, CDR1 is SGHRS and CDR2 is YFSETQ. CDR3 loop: CASSDGTGYGYTF. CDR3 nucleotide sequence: TGCGCCAGCAGCGACGGGACAGGCTATGGCTACACCTTC.

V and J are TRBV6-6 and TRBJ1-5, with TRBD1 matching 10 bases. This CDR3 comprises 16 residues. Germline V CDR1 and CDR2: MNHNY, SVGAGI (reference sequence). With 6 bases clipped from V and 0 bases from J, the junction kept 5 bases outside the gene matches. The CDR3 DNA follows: TGTGCCAGCAGGGATCGGACAGGGGGTAGCAATCAGCCCCAGCATTTT. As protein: CASRDRTGGSNQPQHF.

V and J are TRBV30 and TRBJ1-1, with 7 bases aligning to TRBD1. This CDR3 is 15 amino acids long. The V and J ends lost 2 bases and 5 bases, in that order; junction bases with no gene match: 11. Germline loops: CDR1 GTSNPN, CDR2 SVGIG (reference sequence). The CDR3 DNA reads TGTGCCTGGAGTCCAGGAACAGGGGTAATAACTGAAGCTTTCTTT. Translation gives CAWSPGTGVITEAFF.

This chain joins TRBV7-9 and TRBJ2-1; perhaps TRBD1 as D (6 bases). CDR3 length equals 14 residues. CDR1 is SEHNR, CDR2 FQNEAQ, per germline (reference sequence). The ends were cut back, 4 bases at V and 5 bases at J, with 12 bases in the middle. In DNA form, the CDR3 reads TGTGCCAGCAGCTCCTGGACAGAAGACAATGAGCAGTTCTTC. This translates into CASSSWTEDNEQFF.

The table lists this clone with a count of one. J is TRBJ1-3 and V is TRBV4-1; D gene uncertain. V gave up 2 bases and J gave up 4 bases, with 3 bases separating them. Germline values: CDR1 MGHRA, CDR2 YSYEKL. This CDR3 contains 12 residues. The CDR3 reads CASSQPGNTIYF. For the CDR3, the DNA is TGCGCCAGCAGCCAACCAGGAAACACCATATATTTT.

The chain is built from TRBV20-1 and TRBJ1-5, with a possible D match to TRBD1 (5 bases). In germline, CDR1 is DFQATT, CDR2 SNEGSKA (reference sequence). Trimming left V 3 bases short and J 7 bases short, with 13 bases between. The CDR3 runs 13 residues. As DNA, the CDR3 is TGCAGTGCTAGTTCTCTCGGGGGGCAGCCCCAGCATTTT. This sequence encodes CSASSLGGQPQHF.

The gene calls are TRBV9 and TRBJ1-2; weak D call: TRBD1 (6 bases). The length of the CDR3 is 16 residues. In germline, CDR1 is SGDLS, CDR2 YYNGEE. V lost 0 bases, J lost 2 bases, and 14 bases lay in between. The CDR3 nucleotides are TGTGCCAGCAGCGTAGACCCTAGGACAGAGAACTATGGCTACACCTTC. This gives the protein CASSVDPRTENYGYTF.

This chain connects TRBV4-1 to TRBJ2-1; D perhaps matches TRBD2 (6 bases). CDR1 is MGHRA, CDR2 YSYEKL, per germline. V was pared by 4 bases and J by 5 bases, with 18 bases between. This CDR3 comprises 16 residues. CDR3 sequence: CASSPYEEGLNNEQFF. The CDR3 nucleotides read TGCGCCAGCAGCCCATATGAGGAGGGTTTAAACAATGAGCAGTTCTTC.

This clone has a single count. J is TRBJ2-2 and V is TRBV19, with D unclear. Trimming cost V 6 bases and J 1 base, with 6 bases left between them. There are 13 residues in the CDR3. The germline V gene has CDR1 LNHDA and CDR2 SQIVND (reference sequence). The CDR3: CASSRQNTGELFF. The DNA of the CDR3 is TGTGCCAGTAGCAGACAGAACACCGGGGAGCTGTTTTTT. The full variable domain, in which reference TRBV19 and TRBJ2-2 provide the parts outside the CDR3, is DGGITQSPKYLFRKEGQNVTLSCEQNLNHDAMYWYRQDPGQGLRLIYYSQIVNDFQKGDIAEGYSVSREKKESFPLTVTSAQKNPTAFYLCASSRQNTGELFFGEGSRLTVL.